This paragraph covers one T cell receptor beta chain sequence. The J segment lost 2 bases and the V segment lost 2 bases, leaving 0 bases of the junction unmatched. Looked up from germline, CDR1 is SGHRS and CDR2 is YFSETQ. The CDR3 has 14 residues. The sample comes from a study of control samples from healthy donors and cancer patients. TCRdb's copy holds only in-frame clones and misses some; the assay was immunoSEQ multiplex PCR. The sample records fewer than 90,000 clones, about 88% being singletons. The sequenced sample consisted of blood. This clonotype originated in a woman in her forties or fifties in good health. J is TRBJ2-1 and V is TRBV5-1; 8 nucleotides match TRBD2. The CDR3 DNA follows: TGCGCCAGCAGCTTCGGGGGGGCCTACAATGAGCAGTTCTTC. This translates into CASSFGGAYNEQFF.